The 27 T cell receptor beta chains in this list originate from one sample, sequenced in a study of blood T cells in healthy people across ages. The authors ran a second PCR of roughly 7 to 11 cycles using a sample-barcoded 5' primer and a J-beta primer mix. MiXCR, applied by TCRdb to the 5' RACE reads, yields one record per CDR3 protein. The table records over a million distinct CDR3 sequences, roughly two fifths of them present only once. The sample consisted of blood. All receptors come from a woman aged 18 to 35 in good health.

CDR3 loop: CASSFRQGSEQFF. The CDR3 DNA is TGTGCCAGCAGTTTCCGACAGGGTTCTGAGCAGTTCTTC. The rearrangement uses TRBV12-3 or TRBV12-4 and TRBJ2-1; the match to TRBD1 covers 7 bases. This CDR3 spans 13 amino acids. The junction had 5 bases not matched to a gene; V was cut back by 3 bases and J by 9 bases.

This clonotype has a handful of counts. The chain recombines TRBV29-1 with TRBJ1-2; D may be TRBD1 (5 bases). CDR3 length equals 13 residues. Germline V lookup: CDR1 SQVTM, CDR2 ANQGSEA. The V end was cut by 0 bases, the J end by 4 bases, with 9 bases between. The CDR3 protein is CSVEDPDSYGYTF. The CDR3 nucleotides read TGCAGCGTTGAAGACCCCGACAGCTATGGCTACACCTTC.

The chain combines TRBV7-8 with TRBJ2-5, with D perhaps matching TRBD1 (5 bases). V dropped 0 bases and J dropped 2 bases, with 13 bases sitting between them. The germline CDR1 and CDR2 sequences are SGHVS and FQNEAQ. The CDR3 consists of 16 residues. Here the CDR3 reads CASSLAHTGRQETQYF. CDR3 nucleotides: TGTGCCAGCAGCTTAGCGCACACAGGACGACAAGAGACCCAGTACTTC.

The chain uses TRBV2 and TRBJ2-1, with TRBD1 as a possible D gene (6 bases). This CDR3 spans 15 amino acids. Germline CDR1 is SNHLY and CDR2 is FYNNEI. V lost 7 bases and J lost 0, with 13 bases in between. The chain's CDR3 is CASKRQASSYNEQFF. The DNA of the CDR3 is TGTGCCAGCAAAAGACAGGCCAGCTCCTACAATGAGCAGTTCTTC.

CDR3 nucleotide sequence: TGTGCCAGCAGCGGGATGGGACTAGCGGGCTCCTACAATGAGCAGTTCTTC. Translated: CASSGMGLAGSYNEQFF. V usage is TRBV7-9 and J usage is TRBJ2-1, with TRBD2 matching over 12 bases. The CDR3 length is 17 residues. CDR1 SEHNR and CDR2 FQNEAQ come from the germline V gene (reference sequence). V was clipped by 5 bases and J by 0 bases; unmatched bases: 5.

This clonotype was seen just once. This chain links TRBV20-1 with TRBJ2-3; the D is unclear. There are 11 residues in the CDR3. V lost 4 bases, J lost 4 bases, and 6 bases lay in between. Per germline, CDR1 DFQATT and CDR2 SNEGSKA (reference sequence). The CDR3 here is CSAKRPDTQYF. The CDR3 DNA reads TGCAGTGCTAAACGCCCAGATACGCAGTATTTT.

The chain combines TRBV5-1 with TRBJ1-6; tentatively, D is TRBD1 (6 bases). This CDR3 contains 17 residues. Trimming took 1 base from V and 5 from J, leaving 16 bases between them. Germline-derived CDR1 and CDR2 are SGHRS and YFSETQ. The CDR3 spells CASSLTGSGRHNSPLHF. Written as DNA, the CDR3 is TGCGCCAGCAGCTTGACAGGGTCCGGTCGGCATAATTCACCCCTCCACTTT.

The chain has TRBV4-3 and TRBJ2-3; D is undetermined. Trimming removed 0 bases at V and 2 bases at J, with 15 bases between. Per germline, CDR1 LGHNA and CDR2 YSLEER. The length of the CDR3 is 17 residues. The CDR3 DNA sequence: TGCGCCAGCAGCCAAGATCCCTTGAGCGCGGTCACAGATACGCAGTATTTT. Translating it yields CASSQDPLSAVTDTQYF.

The chain recombines TRBV11-2 with TRBJ2-2; 8 bases map to TRBD2. V shed 3 bases, J shed 6 bases, and the junction held 9 bases outside the gene matches. The CDR3 extends over 16 amino acids. Germline assignment: CDR1 SGHAT and CDR2 FQNNGV. DNA for the CDR3: TGTGCCAGCAGCTTCAAGCGGGGGCTGGAAGCCGGGGAGCTGTTTTTT. Its protein product is CASSFKRGLEAGELFF.

The chain uses TRBV18 and TRBJ1-1; no firm D call. The CDR3 length is 15 residues. Germline V gene data show CDR1 as KGHSH and CDR2 as LQKENI. The V end was cut by 6 bases, the J end by 0 bases, with 14 bases between. Here the CDR3 reads CASSPTGPLNTEAFF. The CDR3 nucleotides are TGTGCCAGCTCCCCGACGGGTCCCCTGAACACTGAAGCTTTCTTT. The full variable domain, with the rest looked up from reference TRBV18 and TRBJ1-1, is NAGVMQNPRHLVRRRGQEARLRCSPMKGHSHVYWYRQLPEEGLKFMVYLQKENIIDESGMPKERFSAEFPKEGPSILRIQQVVRGDSAAYFCASSPTGPLNTEAFFGQGTRLTVV.

This clonotype was seen only a few times. CDR3 amino acids: CSARASDNPSYEQYF. In nucleotides, the CDR3 is TGCAGTGCGAGGGCTTCGGACAACCCCTCCTACGAGCAGTACTTC. The genes are TRBV20-1 and TRBJ2-7; D tentatively fits TRBD1 or TRBD2 (5 bases each). Germline lookup yields CDR1 DFQATT and CDR2 SNEGSKA (reference sequence). Trimming took off 6 bases at V and 0 bases at J, with 18 bases between the two ends. CDR3 length: 15 amino acids.

The chain couples TRBV5-1 to TRBJ2-3, with D possibly matching TRBD2 (5 bases). This CDR3 is 17 amino acids long. Trimming pared 3 bases from V and 0 bases from J, leaving 17 bases between. The germline CDR1 and CDR2 sequences are SGHRS and YFSETQ. The CDR3 spells CASSSTHWGDSTDTQYF. The CDR3 nucleotides are TGCGCCAGCAGCTCGACCCACTGGGGAGATAGCACAGATACGCAGTATTTT.

This clonotype was recorded once. The V gene is TRBV7-4, the J gene TRBJ2-1; TRBD2 aligns across 9 bases. The J segment lost 5 bases and the V segment lost 3 bases, leaving 17 bases of the junction unmatched. CDR1 and CDR2 from the germline V gene are SGHVT and SQSDAQ. The CDR3 runs to 19 residues. CDR3 DNA: TGTGCCAGCAGCTTTTCTCCAGGGGCTAGCGGGAAGCACCACAATGAGCAGTTCTTC. The encoded protein is CASSFSPGASGKHHNEQFF.

The J gene is TRBJ1-2, the V gene TRBV25-1; tentatively, D is TRBD1 (5 bases). V was shortened by 2 bases and J by 6 bases, with 7 bases between the two germline ends. CDR1 is MGHDK and CDR2 is SYGVNS in the germline V gene. This CDR3 is 12 amino acids long. CDR3 in amino acids: CASSESRDGYTF. The CDR3 coding sequence is TGTGCCAGCAGTGAAAGCAGGGATGGCTACACCTTC.

This clonotype has more than one count but fewer than ten. The chain uses TRBV11-2 and TRBJ1-2; D is perhaps TRBD1 (6 bases). The V end was cut by 3 bases, the J end by 4 bases, with 12 bases between. The CDR3 is 14 residues long. The germline gives CDR1 SGHAT, CDR2 FQNNGV. Here the CDR3 DNA reads TGTGCCAGCAGCTTGGGACACAACTTCTATGGCTACACCTTC. Its translation is CASSLGHNFYGYTF.

This clonotype was seen more than once but under ten times. V and J are TRBV27 and TRBJ1-5; D is unclear. V was trimmed by 5 bases and J by 9 bases, leaving 8 bases between them. Germline loops: CDR1 MNHEY, CDR2 SMNVEV (reference sequence). The CDR3 is 11 residues long. CDR3 loop: CASSAGGPQHF. The CDR3 coding sequence is TGTGCCAGCAGTGCCGGCGGGCCCCAGCATTTT.

This clonotype has just one count. The genes are TRBV7-9 and TRBJ1-1, with D hard to call. The CDR3 is 13 amino acids. Per germline, CDR1 SEHNR and CDR2 FQNEAQ (reference sequence). V was trimmed by 4 bases and J by 11 bases, leaving 17 bases between them. The CDR3 region has the DNA TGTGCCAGCAGCTGGCCTCCCAGCACTCGGGCTTTCTTT. Residues: CASSWPPSTRAFF.

The chain combines TRBV12-3 or TRBV12-4 with TRBJ2-1, with 7 bases lining up with TRBD2. V shed 1 base and J 7 bases; nucleotides not matched to a gene: 7. This CDR3 has 15 residues. The CDR3 region has the DNA TGTGCCAGCAGTTTAGGCGGGAGCTTAGGTAATGAGCAGTTCTTC. It is translated as CASSLGGSLGNEQFF.

This chain joins TRBV9 and TRBJ2-3; 11 bases align to TRBD2. CDR1 SGDLS and CDR2 YYNGEE come from the germline V gene. The trim removed 0 bases at V and 5 bases at J, leaving 5 bases unmatched. The CDR3 covers 16 residues. The CDR3 DNA reads TGTGCCAGCAGCGTAGTTGCTAGCGGGGGGCTAGATACGCAGTATTTT. It specifies CASSVVASGGLDTQYF.

CDR3 DNA: TGTGCCAGCAGCTTAGGACGTCGGGACAGACTGGCTGAAGCTTTCTTT. This encodes CASSLGRRDRLAEAFF. The chain employs TRBV7-6 and TRBJ1-1, with 7 positions matching TRBD1. The trim removed 1 base at V and 6 bases at J, leaving 11 bases unmatched. Looked up from germline, CDR1 is SGHVS and CDR2 is FNYEAQ. This CDR3 spans 16 amino acids. The full variable domain, completed using reference TRBV7-6 and TRBJ1-1, is GAGVSQSPRYKVTKRGQDVALRCDPISGHVSLYWYRQALGQGPEFLTYFNYEAQQDKSGLPNDRFSAERPEGSISTLTIQRTEQRDSAMYRCASSLGRRDRLAEAFFGQGTRLTVV.

The chain is built from TRBV4-1 and TRBJ2-3; D gene ambiguous. Trimming stripped 1 base from V and 6 bases from J, with 20 bases between. CDR1 is MGHRA, CDR2 YSYEKL, per germline. CDR3 length: 17 amino acids. CDR3 loop: CASSQVASLTLRDTQYF. In DNA, the CDR3 is TGCGCCAGCAGCCAAGTGGCTTCACTAACCCTAAGGGATACGCAGTATTTT.

This clonotype was detected only a few times. The V and J genes are TRBV27 and TRBJ2-3; the D call may be TRBD1 or TRBD2 (5 bases each). Trimming removed 4 bases from V and 4 bases from J, with 24 bases in between. Germline CDR1 reads MNHEY; CDR2 reads SMNVEV (reference sequence). The CDR3 covers 18 residues. DNA for the CDR3: TGTGCCAGCAGTTATTACGCCCGGGGCTTAAGGAGATCAGATACGCAGTATTTT. This translates into CASSYYARGLRRSDTQYF.

The chain uses TRBV7-8 and TRBJ2-1; possibly TRBD1 for D (7 bases). The CDR3 is 16 residues long. Germline loops: CDR1 SGHVS, CDR2 FQNEAQ. V shed 5 bases and J shed 8 bases, with 22 bases lying between them. In nucleotides, the CDR3 is TGTGCCAGCAGCCACCCTCGGGCGGGACAGATCGATGAGCAGTTCTTC. It is translated as CASSHPRAGQIDEQFF.

This clonotype was observed a few times. The CDR3 nucleotides read TGCAGCGTATGCCGGGACAGGGGTCTGAATGAGCAGTTCTTC. Its protein product is CSVCRDRGLNEQFF. The V call is TRBV29-1, the J call TRBJ2-1, with 10 bases lining up with TRBD1. V was clipped by 6 bases and J by 7 bases; unmatched bases: 9. The CDR3 loop spans 14 amino acids. Germline values: CDR1 SQVTM, CDR2 ANQGSEA.

This rearrangement joins TRBV5-1 to TRBJ1-6, with TRBD1 as a possible D gene (6 bases). Germline CDR1 is SGHRS and CDR2 is YFSETQ. The CDR3 contains 15 residues. The ends were cut back, 4 bases at V and 0 bases at J, with 8 bases in the middle. The CDR3 coding sequence is TGCGCCAGCAGCGAAGGGGGCTCCTATAATTCACCCCTCCACTTT. Protein: CASSEGGSYNSPLHF.

A few counts support this clonotype. This chain uses TRBV28 with TRBJ2-1; 8 bases align to TRBD2. The CDR3 loop spans 13 amino acids. V lost 6 bases, J lost 7 bases, and 5 bases stayed unmatched. Germline lookup yields CDR1 MDHEN and CDR2 SYDVKM. The CDR3 DNA sequence: TGTGCCAGCAGGGACCCGGGGGGGAATGAGCAGTTCTTC. It encodes CASRDPGGNEQFF.

The V gene is TRBV6-5, the J gene TRBJ2-7; D is perhaps TRBD2 (6 bases). The germline CDR1 and CDR2 sequences are MNHEY and SVGAGI. The CDR3 extends over 15 amino acids. Trimming cost V 2 bases and J 7 bases, with 18 bases left between them. The CDR3: CASSYVPSVYNEQYF. CDR3 bases: TGTGCCAGCAGTTACGTGCCTAGCGTCTACAATGAGCAGTACTTC.